A selection of T cell receptor beta chains follows, all from one sample in a study of blood T cell repertoires in COVID-19. TCRdb's copy holds only in-frame clones and misses some; the assay was immunoSEQ multiplex PCR. The sample has fewer than 400,000 clones, about 85% seen once. The sample was PBMCs or T cells enriched from blood (not recorded which). Every receptor here comes from a woman aged 30 to 39 who had been exposed to COVID-19. Each CDR3 is given with its conserved first and last residue. The D gene is left open where the match is weak. Size is omitted from some rows. Given values are once, few, many or a class for expanded clones.

abundance	v_gene	d_gene	j_gene	CDR3aa	CDR3nt
once	TRBV29-1	NA	TRBJ1-3	CSVGRTGKNGNTIYF	TGCAGCGTTGGAAGAACAGGGAAAAACGGAAACACCATATATTTT
NA	TRBV28	NA	TRBJ2-7	CASLPGSSSYEQYF	TGTGCCAGCCTCCCGGGAAGTAGCTCCTACGAGCAGTACTTC
NA	TRBV28	NA	TRBJ1-5	CASSLSLSGSGAQPQHF	TGTGCCAGCAGTTTATCTTTGTCGGGCAGCGGGGCTCAGCCCCAGCATTTT
NA	TRBV18	NA	TRBJ1-1	CASSLQDGMNTEAFF	TGTGCCAGCTCACTACAGGACGGAATGAACACTGAAGCTTTCTTT
NA	TRBV2	NA	TRBJ2-4	CASRDSAKNIQYF	TGTGCCAGCAGGGACTCGGCCAAAAACATTCAGTACTTC
NA	TRBV3-1/TRBV3-2	NA	TRBJ1-5	CASSQESDSGSNQPQHF	TGTGCCAGCAGCCAAGAAAGCGACAGTGGATCCAATCAGCCCCAGCATTTT
NA	TRBV5-4	NA	TRBJ1-6	CASSPEYPTGSSYNSPLHF	TGTGCCAGCAGCCCAGAATACCCCACAGGGAGCTCCTATAATTCACCCCTCCACTTT
NA	TRBV7-3	TRBD2	TRBJ2-7	CASSLMGTSGYEQYF	TGTGCCAGCAGCTTAATGGGGACTAGCGGTTACGAGCAGTACTTC
NA	TRBV18	TRBD1	TRBJ1-4	CASSLPGQGAPNEKLFF	TGTGCCAGCTCACTACCGGGACAGGGGGCCCCAAATGAAAAACTGTTTTTT
NA	TRBV21-1	NA	TRBJ2-1	CASSKVTRQGVINEQFF	TGTGCCAGCAGCAAAGTAACGAGACAGGGGGTTATAAATGAGCAGTTCTTC
once	TRBV2	TRBD1	TRBJ1-5	CASSGTGGQPQHF	TGTGCCAGCAGTGGAACAGGGGGTCAGCCCCAGCATTTT
NA	TRBV27	NA	TRBJ1-1	CASSVLTGPGMNTEAFF	TGTGCCAGCAGTGTACTGACAGGCCCGGGGATGAACACTGAAGCTTTCTTT
once	TRBV9	NA	TRBJ1-5	CASSVGGQSNQPQHF	TGTGCCAGCAGCGTAGGGGGACAAAGCAATCAGCCCCAGCATTTT
NA	TRBV3-1/TRBV3-2	TRBD1	TRBJ2-7	CASSQPDRGLYEQYF	TGTGCCAGCAGCCAGCCGGACAGGGGACTCTACGAGCAGTACTTC
NA	TRBV6-5	NA	TRBJ2-3	CASSYSAGASTDTQYF	TGTGCCAGCAGTTACTCGGCAGGGGCCAGCACAGATACGCAGTATTTT
once	TRBV19	NA	TRBJ1-2	CASTPGRLEGEVGYTF	TGTGCCAGTACTCCCGGTCGGTTGGAGGGTGAGGTAGGCTACACCTTC
NA	TRBV6-5	NA	TRBJ1-1	CASSRVTEAFF	TGTGCCAGCAGTCGGGTCACTGAAGCTTTCTTT
NA	TRBV30	TRBD2	TRBJ2-3	CAWSDYSGGSTDTQYF	TGTGCCTGGAGTGACTATTCCGGGGGGTCCACAGATACGCAGTATTTT
NA	TRBV19	NA	TRBJ1-3	CASSTSRQTGNTIYF	TGTGCCAGTAGTACCTCCCGACAGACTGGAAACACCATATATTTT
NA	TRBV3-1/TRBV3-2	TRBD1	TRBJ1-3	CASSQVQGILSGNTIYF	TGTGCCAGCAGCCAAGTACAGGGGATCCTCTCTGGAAACACCATATATTTT
NA	TRBV6-1	NA	TRBJ2-7	CASSEYYEQYF	TGTGCCAGCAGTGAGTACTACGAGCAGTACTTC
NA	TRBV5-1	TRBD2	TRBJ2-7	CASSLGGRLSYEQYF	TGCGCCAGCAGCTTGGGCGGGAGGCTCTCCTACGAGCAGTACTTC
NA	TRBV19	NA	TRBJ1-2	CASRFALRSYGYTF	TGTGCCAGTAGATTCGCCCTGAGATCCTATGGCTACACCTTC
NA	TRBV27	NA	TRBJ1-1	CASSPLQVVNTMNTEAFF	TGTGCCAGCAGCCCCTTACAGGTGGTTAATACCATGAACACTGAAGCTTTCTTT
NA	TRBV7-8	NA	TRBJ2-7	CASSYTGTYEQYF	TGTGCCAGCAGCTATACAGGGACCTACGAGCAGTACTTC
NA	TRBV20-1	NA	TRBJ2-7	CSARDSYEQYF	TGCAGTGCTAGAGACAGCTACGAGCAGTACTTC
NA	TRBV5-1	NA	TRBJ2-7	CASSLDRFDEQYF	TGCGCCAGCAGCTTGGACAGGTTCGACGAGCAGTACTTC
NA	TRBV2	NA	TRBJ2-5	CASSEWRRETQYF	TGTGCCAGCAGTGAATGGCGGAGGGAGACCCAGTACTTC
NA	TRBV7-9	NA	TRBJ2-5	CASSLAAASAQETQYF	TGTGCCAGCAGCTTAGCCGCGGCTAGCGCCCAAGAGACCCAGTACTTC
NA	TRBV4-2	NA	TRBJ2-5	CASSQGTGVETQYF	TGTGCCAGCAGCCAAGGTACGGGAGTGGAGACCCAGTACTTC
NA	TRBV9	NA	TRBJ1-3	CASSTTGGLMDTIYF	TGTGCCAGCAGCACAACTGGGGGGTTAATGGACACCATATATTTT
NA	TRBV4-3	NA	TRBJ1-2	CASSQDLSGNYGYTF	TGCGCCAGCAGCCAAGATCTTTCGGGGAACTATGGCTACACCTTC
NA	TRBV19	TRBD1	TRBJ2-7	CASSPTGVSSYEQYF	TGTGCCAGTAGTCCCACAGGGGTTAGCTCCTACGAGCAGTACTTC
NA	TRBV5-6	TRBD1	TRBJ1-5	CASSLGQGRASNQPQHF	TGTGCCAGCAGCTTGGGACAGGGGAGGGCTAGCAATCAGCCCCAGCATTTT
NA	TRBV27	NA	TRBJ1-5	CASSLASVRGSYQPQHF	TGTGCCAGCAGTCTCGCTAGTGTAAGGGGATCCTATCAGCCCCAGCATTTT
NA	TRBV30	NA	TRBJ1-2	CAWGTGVYGYTF	TGTGCCTGGGGTACGGGGGTCTATGGCTACACCTTC
NA	TRBV5-1	TRBD1	TRBJ1-1	CASSFYRDRRTEAFF	TGCGCCAGCAGCTTCTACCGGGACAGGAGAACTGAAGCTTTCTTT
NA	TRBV10-1	NA	TRBJ2-5	CASSENSRYQETQYF	TGCGCCAGCAGTGAAAATAGCCGGTACCAAGAGACCCAGTACTTC
NA	TRBV19	NA	TRBJ2-5	CASSIALVGGTQYF	TGTGCCAGTAGTATAGCACTAGTTGGTGGGACCCAGTACTTC
NA	TRBV2	NA	TRBJ2-3	CASSLNDPGFGATDTQYF	TGTGCCAGCAGCCTAAACGACCCTGGGTTTGGGGCCACAGATACGCAGTATTTT
once	TRBV27	NA	TRBJ1-4	CASSPDSGEKLFF	TGTGCCAGCAGTCCCGACTCGGGAGAAAAACTGTTTTTT
once	TRBV30	TRBD1	TRBJ2-5	CAWRGTGGVETQYF	TGTGCCTGGAGGGGGACAGGGGGCGTTGAGACCCAGTACTTC
NA	TRBV10-3	TRBD2	TRBJ2-1	CAISAHSREYNEQFF	TGTGCCATCAGTGCTCACTCGCGGGAGTACAATGAGCAGTTCTTC
NA	TRBV27	TRBD1	TRBJ1-1	CASSPRTGRNTEAFF	TGTGCCAGCAGTCCGCGGACAGGGCGGAACACTGAAGCTTTCTTT
NA	TRBV7-3	TRBD1	TRBJ1-1	CASSFAGGNTEAFF	TGTGCCAGCAGCTTCGCAGGGGGGAACACTGAAGCTTTCTTT
NA	TRBV7-9	TRBD1	TRBJ1-2	CASSLAATGNGYTF	TGTGCCAGCAGCTTAGCTGCGACAGGGAATGGCTACACCTTC
NA	TRBV5-6	TRBD1	TRBJ1-1	CASSLGPGGNTEAFF	TGTGCCAGCAGCTTGGGGCCAGGGGGAAACACTGAAGCTTTCTTT
NA	TRBV7-8	NA	TRBJ1-5	CASSTYLRSNQPQHF	TGTGCCAGCAGTACTTATCTTCGTAGCAATCAGCCCCAGCATTTT
NA	TRBV11-2	NA	TRBJ1-5	CASSPNRQPQHF	TGTGCCAGCAGCCCTAACCGGCAGCCCCAGCATTTT
NA	TRBV7-9	NA	TRBJ2-1	CASSSSAGVNNEQFF	TGTGCCAGCAGCTCGTCGGCAGGGGTTAACAATGAGCAGTTCTTC
NA	TRBV21-1	NA	TRBJ2-7	CASSKAGGLRYEQYF	TGTGCCAGCAGCAAAGCGGGAGGACTTCGGTACGAGCAGTACTTC
once	TRBV4-1	TRBD2	TRBJ2-5	CASSGAGGNQETQYF	TGCGCCAGCAGCGGAGCGGGGGGAAACCAAGAGACCCAGTACTTC
many	TRBV19	TRBD2	TRBJ2-1	CASRARSGRGSSYNEQFF	TGTGCCAGTAGGGCAAGGAGCGGGAGGGGCAGCTCCTACAATGAGCAGTTCTTC
NA	TRBV28	NA	TRBJ1-1	CASSLGSMNTEAFF	TGTGCCAGCAGTTTAGGGAGCATGAACACTGAAGCTTTCTTT
NA	TRBV19	NA	TRBJ2-5	CASSIDQGETQYF	TGTGCCAGTAGTATAGATCAGGGAGAGACCCAGTACTTC
NA	TRBV11-2	TRBD1	TRBJ1-3	CASSFPIGTGVGNTIYF	TGTGCCAGCAGCTTCCCCATAGGGACAGGGGTTGGAAACACCATATATTTT